The 9 T cell receptor beta chains below come from one sample, sequenced in a study of tumor-infiltrating lymphocytes in primary liver carcinoma. A constant-region primer served to make TCR beta cDNA from around 500 ng total RNA. Slightly modified ARM-PCR, run as three nested multiplex PCR rounds, produced the TCR beta libraries. Rounds one and two of PCR, each of 10 cycles, were primed with TRBV1-TRBV30 forward primers and a C-beta reverse primer. TCRdb itself ran the multiplex PCR reads through MiXCR, one entry per CDR3 protein. The data show 20,000 or so distinct CDR3 sequences, more than 75% seen once. DNA and RNA were both co-extracted from about 20-30 mg of bulk tissue that had not been sorted. The source material was liver tumor tissue from sampling region 2. Described subset: tumor region T2, inferior pole. The source of these receptors is a woman aged 25 to 39 with primary liver carcinoma and hepatitis B virus infection.

For this clonotype: A read error may produce the germline difference seen at one junction end. This rearrangement joins TRBV24-1 to TRBJ2-3; the D gene is possibly TRBD1 (5 bases). The CDR3 totals 14 residues. Germline loops: CDR1 KGHDR, CDR2 SFDVKD. As DNA, the CDR3 is TGTGCCACCAGTGATGCTATCGCGACAGTGACGCAGTGTTTT. This sequence encodes CATSDAIATVTQCF.

As concerns this clonotype: Because the CDR3 is missing its conserved closing phenylalanine or tryptophan, this is likely a read error. The V call is TRBV12-3 or TRBV12-4, the J call TRBJ2-5, with D maybe TRBD2 (6 bases). The CDR3 contains 15 residues. DNA for the CDR3: TGTGTCAGCAGCACCTACCCCGGGAGCGAAGATATCCAGTACTTA. This translates into CVSSTYPGSEDIQYL.

The chain is built from TRBV11-3 and TRBJ2-1, with a possible D match to TRBD1 (5 bases). CDR1 and CDR2 from the germline V gene are SGHNT and YENEEA. V lost 1 base and J 10 bases, leaving 17 bases between the germline ends. CDR3 length equals 15 residues. This CDR3 reads CASSLGAQGRKEQFF. In DNA form, the CDR3 reads TGTGCCAGCAGCTTAGGGGCCCAGGGTCGCAAGGAGCAGTTCTTC.

As to this clonotype: This clone may be a read error of a much larger clone one base away. The chain uses TRBV20-1 and TRBJ1-3, with 7 positions matching TRBD1. This CDR3 region has 17 residues. Germline V CDR1 and CDR2: DFQATT, SNEGSKA (reference sequence). J gave up 6 bases and V 3 bases, and 17 bases lay outside the gene matches. In nucleotides, the CDR3 is TGCAGTGCTAGTGATCCGGTGACAGGGTCGCGGGAAAACACCATATATTTT. This codes for CSASDPVTGSRENTIYF.

Notes on this clonotype: A read error may account for a junction end that differs from germline. This chain's CDR3 is CPSSQAVTGDHISYEQYF. DNA of the CDR3: TGCCCTAGCAGCCAAGCTGTGACGGGGGATCACATTAGTTACGAACAGTACTTC. The V gene is TRBV4-3, the J gene TRBJ2-7; a weak D match, TRBD2 (6 bases). CDR1 is LGHNA and CDR2 is YSLEER in the germline V gene. The CDR3 runs to 18 residues.

The chain combines TRBV11-2 with TRBJ2-3; 14 bases map to TRBD2. The length of the CDR3 is 18 residues. Germline V gene sequence: CDR1 SGHAT, CDR2 FQNNGV. V gave up 5 bases and J gave up 9 bases; unmatched junction bases: 16. Here the CDR3 DNA reads TGTGCCAGCAGCCTCACCTTTGGGACTAGCGGGAGTTTAGGCACGCAGTATTTT. Protein sequence: CASSLTFGTSGSLGTQYF. Supplemented by reference TRBV11-2 and TRBJ2-3, the full variable domain reads EAGVAQSPRYKIIEKRQSVAFWCNPISGHATLYWYQQILGQGPKLLIQFQNNGVVDDSQLPKDRFSAERLKGVDSTLKIQPAKLEDSAVYLCASSLTFGTSGSLGTQYFGPGTRLTVL.

Turning to this clonotype: Mismatch with germline at one junction end may stem from a read error. This rearrangement joins TRBV19 to TRBJ2-2; tentative D call: TRBD2 (5 bases). Germline V gene data show CDR1 as LNHDA and CDR2 as SQIVND (reference sequence). The CDR3 loop spans 12 amino acids. Written as DNA, the CDR3 is TGTGCCAGTAGTATTTCGACCGGGGAACTGTTTTTT. Its protein is CASSISTGELFF.

With regard to this clonotype: Its ends do not fully match the called genes, so a read error is possible. The chain uses TRBV2 and TRBJ1-1; maybe TRBD1 (6 bases). The CDR3 has 13 amino acids. The V gene's germline CDR1 is SNHLY and CDR2 FYNNEI. The CDR3 sequence is CASSDQGNSETFF. The CDR3 region has the DNA TGTGCCAGCAGCGACCAGGGGAACAGTGAAACTTTCTTT.

As concerns this clonotype: The CDR3 ends on some other residue instead of the conserved phenylalanine or tryptophan, so this is likely a read error. Because the CDR3's place on the DNA is in doubt, the DNA is left out and the CDR3 is given as listed by TCRdb. V and J are TRBV10-3 and TRBJ2-1; no check of the table's D call, TRBD2, against the DNA was made. Germline V gives CDR1 ENHRY, CDR2 SYGVKD. The CDR3 contains 16 residues when both ends are counted. CDR3 region: CAISKSAAGAYNEQFL.